The entry below describes one TCR beta chain. This sample stems from a study of blood T cell repertoires in COVID-19. The germline V gene encodes CDR1 PRHDT and CDR2 FYEKMQ (reference sequence). The CDR3 consists of 17 residues. V lost 1 base to trimming and J lost 5 bases; unmatched junction nucleotides: 10. Measured with immunoSEQ multiplex PCR; TCRdb has only the in-frame clones, and not every one. The sample includes roughly 170,000 clones, 82% of them seen just once. The specimen was PBMCs or T cells enriched from blood (not recorded which). V gene TRBV13 combines with J gene TRBJ2-5; 10 bases match TRBD2. This TCR came from a man aged 60 to 69 who had recovered from COVID-19. CDR3 DNA: TGTGCCAGCAGCTTAGTAGGAGGGACTAGCGCCGGGGAGACCCAGTACTTC. Encoded protein: CASSLVGGTSAGETQYF.